This T cell receptor beta chain was found in a study of T cells in Graves' hyperthyroidism and ophthalmopathy. An absence of ophthalmopathy progression within 18 months meant stable Graves' hyperthyroidism. Researchers took RNA transcripts and amplified the TCR beta CDR3 regions from them. With the HTBI primer set, the TCR CDR3 went through a first round of RT-PCR. TCRdb analysed the multiplex PCR reads with MiXCR anew, one entry per CDR3 protein. The data hold 600,000 to 800,000 distinct CDR3 sequences, with just over 35% observed a single time. Germline V gene lookup returns CDR1 SGHTA and CDR2 FQGNSA. The CDR3 is 15 amino acids. With 3 bases clipped from V and 7 bases from J, the junction kept 12 bases outside the gene matches.

The rearrangement uses TRBV7-2 and TRBJ2-7, with 7 nucleotides matching TRBD1. The sequenced sample was blood. The clonotype was recovered from a woman aged 35 to 49 with Graves' hyperthyroidism. DNA of the CDR3: TGTGCCAGCAGCTTGATCAGACAGGGCACTGAAGAGCAGTACTTC. As protein: CASSLIRQGTEEQYF.